This TCR beta chain was captured by sequencing in a study of blood T cell repertoires in COVID-19. Here immunoSEQ multiplex PCR was the method, and the copy in TCRdb shows in-frame clones only, minus some. This sample has over 200,000 clones; less than 90% occur once, and the top ten carry 1.9%. Germline V CDR1 and CDR2: KGHSH, LQKENI. This CDR3 spans 17 amino acids. The germline V and J ends were trimmed by 2 bases and 2 bases, with 16 bases remaining between them. The chain carries TRBV18 and TRBJ2-4; possibly TRBD2 for D (7 bases). What was sequenced was peripheral blood. The receptor comes from a middle-aged man with active or convalescent COVID-19. For the CDR3, the DNA is TGTGCCAGCTCACCAAAAGGGGGAGGGATTACCAAAAACATTCAGTACTTC. It translates to CASSPKGGGITKNIQYF. Full variable domain (rest looked up from reference TRBV18 and TRBJ2-4): NAGVMQNPRHLVRRRGQEARLRCSPMKGHSHVYWYRQLPEEGLKFMVYLQKENIIDESGMPKERFSAEFPKEGPSILRIQQVVRGDSAAYFCASSPKGGGITKNIQYFGAGTRLSVL.